This T cell receptor (beta chain) was captured in a study of cytomegalovirus exposure and HLA in healthy donors. As for the study in general: Earlier findings included about 120 million unique TCR beta sequences obtained from 150 million to 200 million T cells.

Points on this clone: No antigen is known for it. Different DNA sequences within this sample yield the same CDR3.

Researchers ran the PCR with 60 Vbeta and 13 Jbeta primers. The protocol was immunoSEQ multiplex PCR, while the TCRdb copy is restricted to in-frame clones and leaves out a portion. There are 150,000 to 200,000 clones in the sample; around two thirds occur only once, and over 2.5% lies in the top ten. The CDR3 is made up of 14 amino acids. V lost 2 bases and J lost 0, with 8 bases in between. CDR1 and CDR2 from the germline V gene are MNHEY and SVGAGI. General observations from the study: The authors judged a highly shared variant cluster likely a sequencing artifact. The classifier reportedly diagnosed cytomegalovirus status with high sensitivity and specificity. Across donors, presence/absence analyses took sequencing depth to be roughly uniform.

The chain combines TRBV6-5 with TRBJ2-7, with D unclear. The sample was PBMCs. The receptor was derived from a man aged 40-49 years in good health and CMV-seronegative. The CDR3 is CASSYAGSSYEQYF. As DNA, the CDR3 is TGTGCCAGCAGTTACGCCGGGTCCTCCTACGAGCAGTACTTC.